The rows below give T cell receptor beta chains drawn from one sample of a study of identifying expanded T cells in peripheral blood. The table came from immunoSEQ multiplex PCR; TCRdb's copy has only in-frame clones and leaves some out. There are more than 65,000 clones in the sample; around nine tenths occur only once, and around 3% lies in the top ten. Sequencing was performed on blood. These receptors all come from a person aged 18 to 75 in good health. Both conserved end residues are part of each CDR3. D genes are given only for firm matches. Clone size appears in some rows only: once, few, many, or a class for an expanded clone.

j_gene	abundance	d_gene	v_gene	CDR3nt	CDR3aa
TRBJ1-1	-	TRBD1	TRBV19	TGTGCCAGTAGTATGGGACAGGGCGAGGTGAACACTGAAGCTTTCTTT	CASSMGQGEVNTEAFF
TRBJ2-1	-	TRBD2	TRBV19	TGTGCCAGTAGTACTAGCGGGAGTTCCTACAATGAGCAGTTCTTC	CASSTSGSSYNEQFF
TRBJ2-2	-	-	TRBV4-1	TGCGCCAGCAGGGTGGGAGAGAGCGCGAACACCGGGGAGCTGTTTTTT	CASRVGESANTGELFF
TRBJ2-3	-	TRBD1	TRBV6-5	TGTGCCAGCAGTGGGACAGGGGGCTATGATACGCAGTATTTT	CASSGTGGYDTQYF
TRBJ2-7	-	-	TRBV2	TGTGCCAGCAGTGGGGACACCTACGAGCAGTACTTC	CASSGDTYEQYF
TRBJ1-1	-	-	TRBV9	TGTGCCAGCAGCCCCCACCCGTACAGGGAAAACACTGAAGCTTTCTTT	CASSPHPYRENTEAFF
TRBJ1-2	-	-	TRBV6-6	TGTGCCAGCGGATGGGGTGGCTACACCTTC	CASGWGGYTF
TRBJ2-7	-	-	TRBV11-1	TGTGCCAGCAGCTTATATGGGGGCAGCTCCTACGAGCAGTACTTC	CASSLYGGSSYEQYF
TRBJ1-4	once	-	TRBV9	TGTGCCAGCAGCCGGTGGGGGGGACCCAATGAAAAACTGTTTTTT	CASSRWGGPNEKLFF
TRBJ2-3	-	-	TRBV29-1	TGCAGCGTTGACACGGCGGGTGATACGCAGTATTTT	CSVDTAGDTQYF
TRBJ2-4	-	-	TRBV2	TGTGCCAGCAGTGGGGGTTTAAACATTCAGTACTTC	CASSGGLNIQYF
TRBJ1-5	-	-	TRBV7-8	TGTGCCAGCAGCTTAGGGGGGCAAATCAATCAGCCCCAGCATTTT	CASSLGGQINQPQHF
TRBJ2-1	once	TRBD2	TRBV7-7	TGTGCTAGCAGCCTCGGGACTAGCGGGGACAATGAGCAGTTCTTC	CASSLGTSGDNEQFF
TRBJ1-2	-	-	TRBV19	TGTGCCAGTAGTGTGGACAGCTACTATGGCTACACCTTC	CASSVDSYYGYTF
TRBJ1-1	-	TRBD1	TRBV27	TGTGCCAGCAGTTTATCGTGGCAGGGGGTCACTGAAGCTTTCTTT	CASSLSWQGVTEAFF
TRBJ2-6	-	-	TRBV28	TGTGCCAGCAGTTTGCTGGGGGCCAACGTCCTGACTTTC	CASSLLGANVLTF
TRBJ1-5	-	-	TRBV6-6	TGTGCCAGCAGTTTGAGACAGTCGACCAATCAGCCCCAGCATTTT	CASSLRQSTNQPQHF
TRBJ1-5	-	-	TRBV7-2	TGTGCCAGCAGCTTAGTTTCAGGGAGCAATCAGCCCCAGCATTTT	CASSLVSGSNQPQHF
TRBJ2-7	-	-	TRBV4-2	TGTGCCAGCAGCCAAGTTGGGCCCAACTACGAGCAGTACTTC	CASSQVGPNYEQYF